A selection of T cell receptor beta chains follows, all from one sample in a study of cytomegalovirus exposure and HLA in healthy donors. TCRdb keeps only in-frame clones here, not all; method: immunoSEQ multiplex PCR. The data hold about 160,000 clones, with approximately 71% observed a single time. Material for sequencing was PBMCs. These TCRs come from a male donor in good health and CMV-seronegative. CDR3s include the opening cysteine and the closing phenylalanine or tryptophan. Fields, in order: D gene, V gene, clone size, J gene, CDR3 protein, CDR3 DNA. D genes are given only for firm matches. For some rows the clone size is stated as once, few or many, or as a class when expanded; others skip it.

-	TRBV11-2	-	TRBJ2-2	CASSLGALAGELFF	TGTGCCAGCAGCTTAGGAGCCCTCGCCGGGGAGCTGTTTTTT
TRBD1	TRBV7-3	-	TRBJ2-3	CASSPGTGSTDTQYF	TGTGCCAGCAGCCCAGGGACAGGGAGCACAGATACGCAGTATTTT
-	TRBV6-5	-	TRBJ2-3	CASSYSESTDTQYF	TGTGCCAGCAGTTACTCCGAGAGCACAGATACGCAGTATTTT
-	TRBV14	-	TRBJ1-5	CASSQWSGQPQHF	TGTGCCAGCAGCCAATGGTCGGGTCAGCCCCAGCATTTT
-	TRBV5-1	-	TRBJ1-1	CASSQQMNTEAFF	TGCGCCAGCAGCCAACAGATGAACACTGAAGCTTTCTTT
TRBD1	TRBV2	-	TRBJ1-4	CASSEGKNRGEKLFF	TGTGCCAGCAGTGAGGGAAAAAACAGGGGAGAAAAACTGTTTTTT
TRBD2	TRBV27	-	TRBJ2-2	CASSTVRLAGGRGELFF	TGTGCCAGCAGTACCGTTAGACTAGCGGGAGGGAGAGGGGAGCTGTTTTTT
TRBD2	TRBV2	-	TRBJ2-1	CASRTGAGGNNEQFF	TGTGCCAGCAGAACCGGAGCGGGGGGGAACAATGAGCAGTTCTTC
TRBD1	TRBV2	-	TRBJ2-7	CASSGRGGFYEQYF	TGTGCCAGCAGTGGGAGAGGGGGCTTCTACGAGCAGTACTTC
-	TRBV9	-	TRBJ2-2	CASSSLDRNTGELFF	TGTGCCAGCAGCTCCCTGGACAGAAACACCGGGGAGCTGTTTTTT
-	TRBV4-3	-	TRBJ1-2	CASSQDLGEGFYGYTF	TGCGCCAGCAGCCAAGATCTTGGAGAGGGCTTCTATGGCTACACCTTC
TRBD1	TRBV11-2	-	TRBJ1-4	CASSLDGQGKVLFF	TGTGCCAGCAGCTTAGACGGACAGGGGAAGGTACTGTTTTTT
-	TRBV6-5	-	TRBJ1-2	CASSLQETNYGYTF	TGTGCCAGCAGTTTACAGGAGACTAACTATGGCTACACCTTC
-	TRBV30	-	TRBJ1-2	CAWSRARDYGYTF	TGTGCCTGGAGTAGGGCCAGGGACTATGGCTACACCTTC
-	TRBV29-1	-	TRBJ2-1	CSVVIFTTGTYNEQFF	TGCAGCGTTGTAATATTCACCACAGGGACCTACAATGAGCAGTTCTTC
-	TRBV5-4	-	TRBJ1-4	CASSQTNGEKLFF	TGTGCCAGCAGCCAAACCAACGGGGAAAAACTGTTTTTT
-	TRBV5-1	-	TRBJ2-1	CASSRVGQARGDEQFF	TGCGCCAGCAGCCGGGTAGGACAGGCCAGGGGGGATGAGCAGTTCTTC
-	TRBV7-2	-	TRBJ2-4	CASSLALQGWDIQYF	TGTGCCAGCAGCTTAGCCCTACAGGGTTGGGACATTCAGTACTTC
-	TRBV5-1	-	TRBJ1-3	CASSLESLPTFSGNTIYF	TGCGCCAGCAGCTTGGAGTCGCTACCAACTTTCTCTGGAAACACCATATATTTT
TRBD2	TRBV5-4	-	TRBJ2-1	CASSSQTSGSGRLF	TGTGCCAGCAGCTCCCAGACTAGCGGGTCCGGCCGACTCTTC
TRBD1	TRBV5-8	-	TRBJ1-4	CASSSRQGATTNEKLFF	TGTGCCAGCAGCTCCCGACAGGGGGCGACCACTAATGAAAAACTGTTTTTT
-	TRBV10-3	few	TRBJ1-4	CAISESDRGLRKLFF	TGTGCCATCAGTGAGTCGGACAGAGGCCTCCGGAAACTGTTTTTT
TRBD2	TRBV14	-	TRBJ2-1	CASSQGLADYNEQFF	TGTGCCAGCAGCCAGGGACTAGCGGACTACAATGAGCAGTTCTTC
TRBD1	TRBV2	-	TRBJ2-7	CASSDLTGGEQYF	TGTGCCAGCAGTGACCTCACAGGGGGCGAGCAGTACTTC
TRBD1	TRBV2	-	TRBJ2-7	CASRGQVIYEQYF	TGTGCCAGCAGAGGACAGGTCATCTACGAGCAGTACTTC
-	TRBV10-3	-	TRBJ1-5	CAISESTAGNGNQPQHF	TGTGCCATCAGTGAGTCGACCGCGGGGAACGGCAATCAGCCCCAGCATTTT
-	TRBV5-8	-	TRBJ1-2	CASSLRGNLNYGYTF	TGTGCCAGCAGCTTGAGGGGAAACCTTAACTATGGCTACACCTTC
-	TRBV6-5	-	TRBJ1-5	CASSSGDRYGPQHF	TGTGCCAGCAGTTCCGGCGACAGGTATGGGCCCCAGCATTTT
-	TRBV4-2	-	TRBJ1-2	CASSQAGYTNYGYTF	TGTGCCAGCAGCCAAGCGGGGTATACTAACTATGGCTACACCTTC
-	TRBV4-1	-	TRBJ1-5	CASSQEGAWNQPQHF	TGCGCCAGCAGCCAAGAAGGGGCGTGGAATCAGCCCCAGCATTTT
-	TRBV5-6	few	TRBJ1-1	CASSFQGQTEAFF	TGTGCCAGCAGCTTCCAGGGCCAAACTGAAGCTTTCTTT
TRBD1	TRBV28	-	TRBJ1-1	CASRTGTVLTEAFF	TGTGCCAGCAGGACAGGGACAGTGCTCACTGAAGCTTTCTTT
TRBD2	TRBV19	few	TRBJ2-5	CASSRGGLAGGEETQYF	TGTGCCAGTAGTAGAGGGGGACTAGCGGGGGGGGAAGAGACCCAGTACTTC
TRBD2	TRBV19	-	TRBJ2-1	CACSIGGSSYNEQFF	TGTGCCTGTAGTATAGGCGGGAGCTCCTACAATGAGCAGTTCTTC
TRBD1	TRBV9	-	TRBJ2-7	CASSPGTGIEQYF	TGTGCCAGCAGCCCCGGGACAGGGATTGAGCAGTACTTC
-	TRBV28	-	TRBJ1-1	CATRDTQTEAFF	TGTGCCACCCGGGACACCCAAACTGAAGCTTTCTTT
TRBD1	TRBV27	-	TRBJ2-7	CASSLGQGAYEQYF	TGTGCCAGCAGTTTAGGGCAGGGGGCCTACGAGCAGTACTTC
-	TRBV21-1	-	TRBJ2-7	CASSKGLVNEQYF	TGTGCCAGCAGCAAGGGACTAGTGAACGAGCAGTACTTC
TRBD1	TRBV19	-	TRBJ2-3	CASTTGRARSDTQYF	TGTGCCAGTACGACAGGGCGGGCAAGGTCAGATACGCAGTATTTT
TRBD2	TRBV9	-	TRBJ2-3	CASSVVGGDADTQYF	TGTGCCAGCAGCGTAGTGGGGGGGGACGCAGATACGCAGTATTTT
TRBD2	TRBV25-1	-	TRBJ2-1	CASSGGGTSGARYNEQFF	TGTGCCAGCAGTGGGGGGGGGACTAGCGGGGCCCGCTACAATGAGCAGTTCTTC
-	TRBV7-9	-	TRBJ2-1	CASIGRSGAGSYNEQFF	TGTGCCAGCATAGGACGTAGCGGCGCGGGCTCCTACAATGAGCAGTTCTTC
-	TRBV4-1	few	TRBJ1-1	CASSQQGLNTEAFF	TGCGCCAGCAGCCAACAGGGGCTGAACACTGAAGCTTTCTTT
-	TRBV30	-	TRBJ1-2	CAWSGGRVGYTF	TGTGCCTGGAGTGGTGGGCGGGTTGGCTACACCTTC
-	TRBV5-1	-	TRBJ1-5	CASSWGGGSEQPQHF	TGCGCCAGCAGCTGGGGGGGAGGGTCGGAGCAGCCCCAGCATTTT
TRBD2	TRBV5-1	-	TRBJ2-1	CASKDERGGMNEQFF	TGCGCCAGCAAAGACGAGCGGGGGGGAATGAATGAGCAGTTCTTC
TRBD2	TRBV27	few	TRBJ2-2	CASSNGGTNTGELFF	TGTGCCAGCAGTAACGGGGGGACGAACACCGGGGAGCTGTTTTTT